The 15 T cell receptor beta chains given below trace back to one sample, sequenced in a study of blood T cell repertoires in COVID-19. Assay used: immunoSEQ multiplex PCR; TCRdb lists only in-frame clones, some missing. The sample lists 75,000 to 80,000 clones; 88% were seen once. The sequenced material came from peripheral blood. The receptors here all came from a human donor in a cohort sampled during active COVID-19.

The chain is built from TRBV28 and TRBJ2-5; 8 positions agree with TRBD2. The CDR3 has 15 amino acids. Trimming removed 5 bases from V and 8 bases from J; junction bases left unmatched: 13. Per the germline V gene, CDR1 is MDHEN and CDR2 is SYDVKM. The DNA of the CDR3 is TGTGCCAGCAGTCCGACTAGCGACGTCAAGAGAACCCAGTACTTC. It yields the protein CASSPTSDVKRTQYF. Full variable domain (missing parts from reference TRBV28 and TRBJ2-5): DVKVTQSSRYLVKRTGEKVFLECVQDMDHENMFWYRQDPGLGLRLIYFSYDVKMKEKGDIPEGYSVSREKKERFSLILESASTNQTSMYLCASSPTSDVKRTQYFGPGTRLLVL.

V and J are TRBV14 and TRBJ2-7; D is undetermined. Per germline, CDR1 SGHDN and CDR2 FVKESK. The CDR3 contains 14 residues. V lost 2 bases and J 6 bases, leaving 14 bases between the germline ends. The CDR3 DNA sequence: TGTGCCAGCAGCCAAATCCGTACTACTGGCGAGCAGTACTTC. Translating gives CASSQIRTTGEQYF.

The V call is TRBV3-1 (or the pseudogene TRBV3-2), the J call TRBJ1-6; TRBD1 is a possible D gene (6 bases). Germline CDR1 and CDR2: LGHDT and YNNKEL (reference sequence). The V gene lost 1 base and the J gene lost 7 bases, with 17 bases spanning the gap. The CDR3 consists of 17 residues. This chain's CDR3 is CASSQGLPGQGNSPLHF. The DNA of the CDR3 is TGTGCCAGCAGCCAAGGGTTGCCGGGGCAGGGGAATTCACCCCTCCACTTT.

This rearrangement joins TRBV7-2 to TRBJ1-6; a possible D gene is TRBD1 (5 bases). Germline values: CDR1 SGHTA, CDR2 FQGNSA. V was trimmed by 3 bases and J by 7 bases, leaving 10 bases between them. There are 14 residues in the CDR3. The CDR3 nucleotides read TGTGCCAGCAGCTTCCAGGGTAGCAATTCACCCCTCCACTTT. The encoded protein is CASSFQGSNSPLHF.

This rearrangement joins TRBV5-1 to TRBJ2-7; D perhaps matches TRBD1 (5 bases). V gave up 2 bases and J gave up 4 bases, with 13 bases separating them. The CDR3 spans 14 residues. CDR1 is SGHRS, CDR2 YFSETQ, per germline. The CDR3 coding sequence is TGCGCCAGCAGCTTAAGGGGCACCCGATACGAGCAGTACTTC. Amino acids: CASSLRGTRYEQYF.

The V gene is TRBV18, the J gene TRBJ2-7; weak D call: TRBD2 (5 bases). V lost 2 bases and J 5 bases, leaving 10 bases between the germline ends. Per the germline V gene, CDR1 is KGHSH and CDR2 is LQKENI. The CDR3 is 13 amino acids. CDR3 in DNA: TGTGCCAGCTCACCAATGAGGACTCACGAGCAGTACTTC. Translating gives CASSPMRTHEQYF.

The CDR3 region is CASSFLRQGKNTEAFF. DNA of the CDR3: TGTGCCAGCAGCTTCTTGAGACAGGGTAAGAACACTGAAGCTTTCTTT. The chain recombines TRBV5-5 with TRBJ1-1; 7 positions match TRBD1. Losses at the gene ends were 2 bases for V and 1 base for J; bases not matched to a gene: 8. CDR3 length equals 16 residues. Looked up from germline, CDR1 is SGHKS and CDR2 is YYEKEE (reference sequence).

The rearrangement joins TRBV27 to TRBJ1-2; 10 bases are a match to TRBD1. Germline CDR1 and CDR2: MNHEY and SMNVEV (reference sequence). The trim removed 3 bases at V and 3 bases at J, leaving 4 bases unmatched. The CDR3 is 15 residues long. DNA of the CDR3: TGTGCCAGCAGTTTCGCCGGGACAGGGGACTATGGCTACACCTTC. Translated, it gives CASSFAGTGDYGYTF.

The chain couples TRBV19 to TRBJ2-7; TRBD1 matches 9 bases. After removal of 5 bases from V and 1 base from J, the junction contained 6 bases not matched to a gene. The CDR3 sequence is 15 residues long. Germline V CDR1 and CDR2: LNHDA, SQIVND (reference sequence). CDR3 loop: CASSVRQGGSYEQYF. The CDR3 bases are TGTGCCAGTAGTGTAAGACAGGGGGGGTCCTACGAGCAGTACTTC. Using reference TRBV19 and TRBJ2-7 for the parts outside the CDR3, the full variable domain is DGGITQSPKYLFRKEGQNVTLSCEQNLNHDAMYWYRQDPGQGLRLIYYSQIVNDFQKGDIAEGYSVSREKKESFPLTVTSAQKNPTAFYLCASSVRQGGSYEQYFGPGTRLTVT.

The chain is built from TRBV9 and TRBJ2-2, with unresolved D. The CDR3 extends over 14 amino acids. The germline CDR1 and CDR2 sequences are SGDLS and YYNGEE. The V end lost 4 bases, the J end lost 0 bases, and 7 bases lay between the germline ends. The CDR3 here is CASSPVANTGELFF. Written as DNA, the CDR3 is TGTGCCAGCAGCCCGGTTGCGAACACCGGGGAGCTGTTTTTT. Drawing the rest from reference TRBV9 and TRBJ2-2, the complete variable domain is DSGVTQTPKHLITATGQRVTLRCSPRSGDLSVYWYQQSLDQGLQFLIQYYNGEERAKGNILERFSAQQFPDLHSELNLSSLELGDSALYFCASSPVANTGELFFGEGSRLTVL.

The V gene is TRBV4-2, the J gene TRBJ1-1; maybe TRBD1 (5 bases). The CDR3 has 15 amino acids. Germline lookup yields CDR1 LGHNA and CDR2 YNFKEQ. The ends were cut back, 4 bases at V and 1 base at J, with 13 bases in the middle. The CDR3 loop reads CASSRMTGGNTEAFF. In nucleotides, the CDR3 is TGTGCCAGCAGCCGAATGACGGGGGGGAACACTGAAGCTTTCTTT.

The chain recombines TRBV7-6 with TRBJ2-1, with 14 positions matching TRBD2. The germline V gene has CDR1 SGHVS and CDR2 FNYEAQ. The CDR3 contains 17 residues. V lost 5 bases to trimming and J lost 4 bases; unmatched junction nucleotides: 7. The CDR3 region has the DNA TGTGCCAGCAGCAAAGGGACTAGCGGGAGATCGTACAATGAGCAGTTCTTC. Translated: CASSKGTSGRSYNEQFF.

The J gene is TRBJ1-6, the V gene TRBV5-1; tentatively, D is TRBD1 (6 bases). The CDR3 spans 16 residues. V lost 0 bases and J lost 6, with 13 bases in between. Germline CDR1 and CDR2: SGHRS and YFSETQ. Here the CDR3 reads CASSLGNRESNSPLHF. As DNA, the CDR3 is TGCGCCAGCAGCTTGGGGAACAGGGAAAGTAATTCACCCCTCCACTTT.

A few counts support this clone. J is TRBJ2-1 and V is TRBV7-9; 9 bases agree with TRBD1. V shed 1 base and J 8 bases; nucleotides not matched to a gene: 12. Germline V gene data show CDR1 as SEHNR and CDR2 as FQNEAQ (reference sequence). This CDR3 has 17 amino acids. The CDR3 sequence is CASSLGGQGAVGYEQFF. The CDR3 nucleotides read TGTGCCAGCAGCTTAGGGGGACAGGGCGCTGTGGGCTATGAGCAGTTCTTC.

V usage is TRBV19 and J usage is TRBJ1-1; maybe TRBD1 (6 bases). V was pared by 3 bases and J by 4 bases, with 21 bases between. The CDR3 totals 17 residues. Germline CDR1 reads LNHDA; CDR2 reads SQIVND (reference sequence). The CDR3 loop is CASSMLSGSTGPTEAFF. Here the CDR3 DNA reads TGTGCCAGTAGTATGTTATCTGGATCGACAGGACCCACTGAAGCTTTCTTT.